The entry below gives a single T cell receptor (beta chain) sequence along with its context. Antigen: not known. These data belong to a study of T cell responses to AZD1222 COVID-19 vaccine. Germline V gives CDR1 ENHRY, CDR2 SYGVKD. The V end lost 5 bases, the J end lost 5 bases, and 10 bases lay between the germline ends. The CDR3 extends over 13 amino acids. The study's findings and limits: Only a handful of individuals given AZD1222 were seropositive at baseline. Most donors were white British and more were female, and clonal diversity was possibly underestimated. No day 14 peak samples; only post-peak repertoires were characterized. After two AZD1222 doses, spike-specific TCR breadth and depth rose versus day 0.

TCRdb's table, derived via immunoSEQ multiplex PCR, lists solely in-frame clones and lacks some. The sample holds about 150,000 clones, approximately 83% seen once. The chain is built from TRBV10-3 and TRBJ1-5; no clear D. The source is an adult in good health. The material sequenced was peripheral blood, taken on day 0 of AZD1222 vaccination. This CDR3 is CAISYSVDQPQHF. CDR3 bases: TGTGCCATCAGTTACAGTGTGGATCAGCCCCAGCATTTT.